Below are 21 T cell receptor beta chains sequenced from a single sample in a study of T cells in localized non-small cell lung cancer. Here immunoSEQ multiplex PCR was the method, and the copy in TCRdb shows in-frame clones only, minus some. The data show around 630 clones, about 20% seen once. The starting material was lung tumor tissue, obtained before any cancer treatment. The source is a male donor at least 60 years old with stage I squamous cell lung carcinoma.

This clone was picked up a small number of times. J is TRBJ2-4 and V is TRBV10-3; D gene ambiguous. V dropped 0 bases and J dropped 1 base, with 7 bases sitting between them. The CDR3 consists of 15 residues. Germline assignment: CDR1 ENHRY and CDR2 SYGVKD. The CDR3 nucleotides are TGTGCCATCAGTGAGTCGAGCAGGGCCAAAAACATTCAGTACTTC. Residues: CAISESSRAKNIQYF.

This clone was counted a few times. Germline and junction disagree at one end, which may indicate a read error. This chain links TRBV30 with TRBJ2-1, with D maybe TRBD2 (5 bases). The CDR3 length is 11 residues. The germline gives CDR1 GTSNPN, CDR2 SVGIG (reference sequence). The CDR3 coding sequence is TGTGCCTGGAGTACCCGGGATCATGGGCTCTTC. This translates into CAWSTRDHGLF.

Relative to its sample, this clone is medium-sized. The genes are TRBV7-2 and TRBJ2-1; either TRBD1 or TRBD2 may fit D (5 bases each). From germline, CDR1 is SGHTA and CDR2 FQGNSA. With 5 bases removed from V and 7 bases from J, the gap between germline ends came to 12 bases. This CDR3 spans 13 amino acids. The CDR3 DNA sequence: TGTGCCAGCAGCCCGGGACCCAGGAATGAGCAGTTCTTC. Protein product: CASSPGPRNEQFF.

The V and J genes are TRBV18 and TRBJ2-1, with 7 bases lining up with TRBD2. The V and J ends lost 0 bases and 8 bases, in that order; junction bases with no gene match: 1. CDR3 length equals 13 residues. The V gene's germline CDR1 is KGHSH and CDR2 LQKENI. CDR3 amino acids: CASSPPGGDEQFF. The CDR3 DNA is TGTGCCAGCTCACCACCTGGGGGGGATGAGCAGTTCTTC.

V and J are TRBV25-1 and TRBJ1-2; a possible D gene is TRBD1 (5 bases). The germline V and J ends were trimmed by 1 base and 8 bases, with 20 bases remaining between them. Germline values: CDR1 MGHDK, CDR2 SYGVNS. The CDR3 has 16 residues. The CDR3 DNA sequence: TGTGCCAGCAGTGAATTGGTGTCAGGGAGTAGAGGGGGCTACACCTTC. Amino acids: CASSELVSGSRGGYTF.

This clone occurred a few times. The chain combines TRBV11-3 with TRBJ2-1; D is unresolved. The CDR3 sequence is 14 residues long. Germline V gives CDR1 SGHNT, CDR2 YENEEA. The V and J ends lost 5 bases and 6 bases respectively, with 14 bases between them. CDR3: CASSPHVRFNEQFF. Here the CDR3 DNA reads TGTGCCAGCAGCCCGCATGTCAGGTTCAATGAGCAGTTCTTC.

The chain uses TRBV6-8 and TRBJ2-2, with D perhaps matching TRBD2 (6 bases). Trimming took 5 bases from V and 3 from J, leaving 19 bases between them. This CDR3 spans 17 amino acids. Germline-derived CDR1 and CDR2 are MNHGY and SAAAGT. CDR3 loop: CASSIRAHGSDTGELFF. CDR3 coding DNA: TGTGCCAGCAGTATTCGGGCCCACGGGAGCGACACCGGGGAGCTGTTTTTT.

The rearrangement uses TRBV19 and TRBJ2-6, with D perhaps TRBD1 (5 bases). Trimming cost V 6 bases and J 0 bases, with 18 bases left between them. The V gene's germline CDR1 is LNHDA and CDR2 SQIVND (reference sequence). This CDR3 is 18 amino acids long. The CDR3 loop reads CASRASQGLNSGANVLTF. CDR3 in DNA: TGTGCCAGTAGGGCGAGTCAGGGCCTAAACTCTGGGGCCAACGTCCTGACTTTC.

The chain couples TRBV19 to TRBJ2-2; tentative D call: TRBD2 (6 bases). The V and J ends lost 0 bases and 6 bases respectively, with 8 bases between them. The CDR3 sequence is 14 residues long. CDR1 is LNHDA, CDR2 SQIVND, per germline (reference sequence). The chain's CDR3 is CASSIDWGAGELFF. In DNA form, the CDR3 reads TGTGCCAGTAGTATAGATTGGGGGGCCGGGGAGCTGTTTTTT.

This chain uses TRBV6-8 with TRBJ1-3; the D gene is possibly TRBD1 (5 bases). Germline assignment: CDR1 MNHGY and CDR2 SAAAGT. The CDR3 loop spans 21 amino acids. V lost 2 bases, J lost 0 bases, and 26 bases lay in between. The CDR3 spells CASSYGRRGGTVDSSGNTIYF. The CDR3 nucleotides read TGTGCCAGCAGTTACGGGCGTCGGGGGGGGACTGTAGATAGCTCTGGAAACACCATATATTTT.

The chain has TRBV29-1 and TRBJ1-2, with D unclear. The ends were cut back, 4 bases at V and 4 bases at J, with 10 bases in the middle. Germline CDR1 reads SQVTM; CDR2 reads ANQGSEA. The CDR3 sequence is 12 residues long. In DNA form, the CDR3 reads TGCAGCGTTGCGGCGCTTCCCTATGGCTACACCTTC. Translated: CSVAALPYGYTF. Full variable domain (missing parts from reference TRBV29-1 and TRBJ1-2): SAVISQKPSRDICQRGTSLTIQCQVDSQVTMMFWYRQQPGQSLTLIATANQGSEATYESGFVIDKFPISRPNLTFSTLTVSNMSPEDSSIYLCSVAALPYGYTFGSGTRLTVV.

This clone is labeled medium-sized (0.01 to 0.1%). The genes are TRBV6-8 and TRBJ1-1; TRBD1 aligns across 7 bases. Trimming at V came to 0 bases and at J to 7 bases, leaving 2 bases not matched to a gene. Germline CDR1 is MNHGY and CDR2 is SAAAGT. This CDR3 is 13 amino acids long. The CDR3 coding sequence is TGTGCCAGCAGTTACTCCACAGGGGTTGAAGCTTTCTTT. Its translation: CASSYSTGVEAFF.

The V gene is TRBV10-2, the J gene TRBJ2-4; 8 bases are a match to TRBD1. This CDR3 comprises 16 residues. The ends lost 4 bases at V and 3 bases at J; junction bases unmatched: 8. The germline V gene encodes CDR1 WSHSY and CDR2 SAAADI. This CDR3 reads CASSVAGGMVKNIQYF. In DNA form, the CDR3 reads TGCGCCAGCAGTGTGGCAGGGGGCATGGTCAAAAACATTCAGTACTTC.

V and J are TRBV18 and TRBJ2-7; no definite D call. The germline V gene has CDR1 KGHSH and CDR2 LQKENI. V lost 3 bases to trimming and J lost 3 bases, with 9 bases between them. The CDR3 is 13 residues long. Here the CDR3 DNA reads TGTGCCAGCTCACCCTCCAACAGCTACGAGCAGTACTTC. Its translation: CASSPSNSYEQYF.

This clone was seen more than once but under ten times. The CDR3 here is CASSLGGDAGSNYGYTF. CDR3 DNA: TGTGCCAGCAGCTTAGGAGGAGATGCAGGGTCAAACTATGGCTACACCTTC. The chain has TRBV11-3 and TRBJ1-2; maybe TRBD1 (5 bases). V was cut by 1 base and J by 2 bases, with 17 bases left in between. CDR3 size: 17 residues. Germline V gives CDR1 SGHNT, CDR2 YENEEA.

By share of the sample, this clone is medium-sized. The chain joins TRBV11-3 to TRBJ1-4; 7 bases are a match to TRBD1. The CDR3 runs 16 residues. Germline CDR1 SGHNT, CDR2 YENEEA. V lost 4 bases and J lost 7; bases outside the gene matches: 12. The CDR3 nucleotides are TGTGCCAGCAGCTCACCTGGCGCAGGGGGGATTGAAAAACTGTTTTTT. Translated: CASSSPGAGGIEKLFF.

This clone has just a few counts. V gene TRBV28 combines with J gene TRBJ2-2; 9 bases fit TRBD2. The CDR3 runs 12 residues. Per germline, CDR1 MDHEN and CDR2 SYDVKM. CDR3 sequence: CGGRAGTGELFF. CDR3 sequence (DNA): TGTGGCGGGAGGGCCGGCACCGGGGAGCTGTTTTTT.

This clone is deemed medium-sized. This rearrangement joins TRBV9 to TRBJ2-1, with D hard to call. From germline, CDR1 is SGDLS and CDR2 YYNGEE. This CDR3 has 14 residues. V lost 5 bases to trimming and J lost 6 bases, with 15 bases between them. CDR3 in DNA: TGTGCCAGCAGTGCTCGGGTAAGATTCAATGAGCAGTTCTTC. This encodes CASSARVRFNEQFF.

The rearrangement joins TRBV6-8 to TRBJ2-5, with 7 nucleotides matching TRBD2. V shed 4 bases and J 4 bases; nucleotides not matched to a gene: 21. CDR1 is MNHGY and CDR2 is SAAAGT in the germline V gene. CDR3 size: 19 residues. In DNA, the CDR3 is TGTGCCAGCAGTTCCCCCCGCTTTGGATTCGTGGGCGGGAGAGAGACCCAGTACTTC. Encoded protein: CASSSPRFGFVGGRETQYF.

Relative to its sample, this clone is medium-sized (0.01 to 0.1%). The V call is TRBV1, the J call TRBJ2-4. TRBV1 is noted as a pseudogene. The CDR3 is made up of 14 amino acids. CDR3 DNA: TGCGCCAGCAGCCCGGGGAACCCAGGGAACATTCAGTACTTC. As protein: CASSPGNPGNIQYF.

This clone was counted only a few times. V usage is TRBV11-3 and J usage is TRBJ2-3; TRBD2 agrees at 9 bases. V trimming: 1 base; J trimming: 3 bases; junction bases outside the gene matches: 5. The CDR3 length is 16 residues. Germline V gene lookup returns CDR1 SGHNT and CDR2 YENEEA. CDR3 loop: CASSLGSGRGTDTQYF. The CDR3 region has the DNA TGTGCCAGCAGCTTAGGTAGCGGGAGAGGAACAGATACGCAGTATTTT.